This T cell receptor beta chain was profiled in a study of blood T cell repertoires in COVID-19. The method was immunoSEQ multiplex PCR; TCRdb's version includes in-frame clones alone and lacks a portion of them. The sample consists of approximately 170,000 clones, roughly 87% of them appearing once. The CDR3 covers 14 residues. Trimming took 2 bases from V and 6 from J, leaving 12 bases between them. Germline CDR1 is MDHEN and CDR2 is SYDVKM. This sequence originates from a woman between 65 and 79 years old with COVID-19, enrolled during active disease. Sequenced material: peripheral blood. The chain recombines TRBV28 with TRBJ2-3; D possibly corresponds to TRBD2 (5 bases). The CDR3 sequence: CASSLMRAEDTQYF. The DNA for the CDR3 is TGTGCCAGCAGTTTAATGCGGGCTGAGGATACGCAGTATTTT.